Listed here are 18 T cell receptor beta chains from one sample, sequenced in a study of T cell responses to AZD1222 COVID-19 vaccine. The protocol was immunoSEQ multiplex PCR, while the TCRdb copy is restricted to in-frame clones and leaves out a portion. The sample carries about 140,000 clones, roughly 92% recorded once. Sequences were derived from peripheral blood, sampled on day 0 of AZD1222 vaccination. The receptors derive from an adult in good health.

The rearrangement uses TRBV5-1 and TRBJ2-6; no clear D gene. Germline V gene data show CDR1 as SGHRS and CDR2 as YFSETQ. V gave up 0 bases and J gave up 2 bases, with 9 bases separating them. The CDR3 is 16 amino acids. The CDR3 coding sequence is TGCGCCAGCAGCTTGGCCGCGATTACTGGGGCCAACGTCCTGACTTTC. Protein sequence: CASSLAAITGANVLTF.

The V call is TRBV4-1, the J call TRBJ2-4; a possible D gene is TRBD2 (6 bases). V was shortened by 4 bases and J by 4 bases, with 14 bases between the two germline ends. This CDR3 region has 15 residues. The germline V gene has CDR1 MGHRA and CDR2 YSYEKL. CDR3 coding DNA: TGCGCCAGCAGCCTCGAGGGACTGGCTAAAAACATTCAGTACTTC. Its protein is CASSLEGLAKNIQYF.

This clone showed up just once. The CDR3 region is CASSLIANTEAFF. The CDR3 nucleotides read TGTGCCAGCAGCTTAATAGCGAACACTGAAGCTTTCTTT. The chain uses TRBV7-3 and TRBJ1-1; the D is unclear. The CDR3 contains 13 residues. From germline, CDR1 is SGHTA and CDR2 FQGTGA. Trimming stripped 1 base from V and 1 base from J, with 4 bases between.

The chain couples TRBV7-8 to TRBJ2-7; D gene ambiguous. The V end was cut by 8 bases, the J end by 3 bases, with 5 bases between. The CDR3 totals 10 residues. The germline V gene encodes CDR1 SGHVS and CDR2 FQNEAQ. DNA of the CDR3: TGTGCCAGCTCAAACTACGAGCAGTACTTC. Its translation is CASSNYEQYF.

The CDR3 DNA reads TGTGCCAGCAGCCGAAATTCCGGGAGGGGGCGTAGGTACTTC. It is translated as CASSRNSGRGRRYF. V usage is TRBV14 and J usage is TRBJ2-7, with D tentatively TRBD2 (8 bases). CDR1 and CDR2 (germline): SGHDN, FVKESK. V lost 4 bases, J lost 12 bases, and 22 bases lay in between. The CDR3 loop spans 14 amino acids.

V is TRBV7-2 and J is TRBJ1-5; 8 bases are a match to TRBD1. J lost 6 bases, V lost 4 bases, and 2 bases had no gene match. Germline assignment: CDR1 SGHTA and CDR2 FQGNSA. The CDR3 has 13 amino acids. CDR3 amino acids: CASSSDRVQPQHF. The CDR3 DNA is TGTGCCAGCAGCTCGGACAGGGTTCAGCCCCAGCATTTT.

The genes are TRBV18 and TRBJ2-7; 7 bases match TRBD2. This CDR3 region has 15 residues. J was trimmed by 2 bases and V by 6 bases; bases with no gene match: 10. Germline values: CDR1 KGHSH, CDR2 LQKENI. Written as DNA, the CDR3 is TGTGCCAGCTCCCCCACTAGCGACCCGACCTACGAGCAGTACTTC. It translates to CASSPTSDPTYEQYF.

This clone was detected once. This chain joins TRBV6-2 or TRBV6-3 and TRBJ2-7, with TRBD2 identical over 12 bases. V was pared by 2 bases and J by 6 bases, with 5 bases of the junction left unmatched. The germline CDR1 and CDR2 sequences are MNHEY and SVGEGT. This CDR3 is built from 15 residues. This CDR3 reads CASSYPRTSGTEQYF. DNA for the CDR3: TGTGCCAGCAGTTACCCTAGGACTAGCGGGACCGAGCAGTACTTC.

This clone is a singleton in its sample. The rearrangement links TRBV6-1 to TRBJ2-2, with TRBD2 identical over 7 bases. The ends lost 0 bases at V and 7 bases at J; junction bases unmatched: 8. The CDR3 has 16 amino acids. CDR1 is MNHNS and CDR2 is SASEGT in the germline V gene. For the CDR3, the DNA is TGTGCCAGCAGTGAAGCACGCGGGAGAGGTATCGGGGAGCTGTTTTTT. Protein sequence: CASSEARGRGIGELFF.

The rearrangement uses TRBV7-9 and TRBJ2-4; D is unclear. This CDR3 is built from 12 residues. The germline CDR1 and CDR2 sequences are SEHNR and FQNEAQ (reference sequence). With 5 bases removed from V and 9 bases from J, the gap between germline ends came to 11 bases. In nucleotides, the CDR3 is TGTGCCAGCAGCGTAGATACTGCCATTCAGTACTTC. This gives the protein CASSVDTAIQYF.

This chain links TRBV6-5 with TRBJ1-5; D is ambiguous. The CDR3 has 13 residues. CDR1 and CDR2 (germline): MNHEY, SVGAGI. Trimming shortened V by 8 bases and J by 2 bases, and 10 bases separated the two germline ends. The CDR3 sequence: CASSRVGNQPQHF. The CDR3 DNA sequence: TGTGCCAGCTCCCGGGTAGGCAATCAGCCCCAGCATTTT.

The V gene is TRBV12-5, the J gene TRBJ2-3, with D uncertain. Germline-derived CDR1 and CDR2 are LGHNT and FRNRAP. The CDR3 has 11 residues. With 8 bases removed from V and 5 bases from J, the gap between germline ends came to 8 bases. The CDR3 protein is CASRLGDTQYF. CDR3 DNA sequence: TGTGCTAGTCGATTGGGAGATACGCAGTATTTT.

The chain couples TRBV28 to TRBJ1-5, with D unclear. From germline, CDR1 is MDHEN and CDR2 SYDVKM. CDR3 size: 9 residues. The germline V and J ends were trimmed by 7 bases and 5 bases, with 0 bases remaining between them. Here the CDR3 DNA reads TGTGCCAGCAATCAGCCCCAGCATTTT. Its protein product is CASNQPQHF.

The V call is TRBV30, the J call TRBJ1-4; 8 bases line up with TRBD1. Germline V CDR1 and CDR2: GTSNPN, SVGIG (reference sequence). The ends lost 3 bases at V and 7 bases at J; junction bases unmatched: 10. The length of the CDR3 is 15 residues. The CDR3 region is CAWRQGTGASEKLFF. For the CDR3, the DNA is TGTGCCTGGAGACAAGGGACAGGCGCCTCTGAAAAACTGTTTTTT. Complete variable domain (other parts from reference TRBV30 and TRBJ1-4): SQTIHQWPATLVQPVGSPLSLECTVEGTSNPNLYWYRQAAGRGLQLLFYSVGIGQISSEVPQNLSASRPQDRQFILSSKKLLLSDSGFYLCAWRQGTGASEKLFFGSGTQLSVL.

The CDR3 region has the DNA TGTGCCAGCAGCCAGGGACGGCTGAATGAAAAACTGTTTTTT. Translated: CASSQGRLNEKLFF. The chain joins TRBV7-8 to TRBJ1-4, with D maybe TRBD1 (5 bases). Germline V lookup: CDR1 SGHVS, CDR2 FQNEAQ. Trimming cost V 5 bases and J 5 bases, with 12 bases left between them. The CDR3 runs 14 residues.

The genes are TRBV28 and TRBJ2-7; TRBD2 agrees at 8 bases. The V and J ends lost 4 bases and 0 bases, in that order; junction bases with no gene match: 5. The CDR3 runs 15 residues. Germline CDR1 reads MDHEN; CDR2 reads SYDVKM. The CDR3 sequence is CASSSSGLSSYEQYF. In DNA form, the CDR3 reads TGTGCCAGCAGTTCTAGCGGGCTGAGCTCCTACGAGCAGTACTTC. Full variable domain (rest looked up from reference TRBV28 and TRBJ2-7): DVKVTQSSRYLVKRTGEKVFLECVQDMDHENMFWYRQDPGLGLRLIYFSYDVKMKEKGDIPEGYSVSREKKERFSLILESASTNQTSMYLCASSSSGLSSYEQYFGPGTRLTVT.

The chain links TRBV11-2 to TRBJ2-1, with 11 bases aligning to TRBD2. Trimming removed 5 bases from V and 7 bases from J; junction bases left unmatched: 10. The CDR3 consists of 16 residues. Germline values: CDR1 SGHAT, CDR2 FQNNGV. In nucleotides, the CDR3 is TGTGCCAGCAGCCTGTTAGCGGGAGGGGTTATGAATGAGCAGTTCTTC. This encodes CASSLLAGGVMNEQFF.

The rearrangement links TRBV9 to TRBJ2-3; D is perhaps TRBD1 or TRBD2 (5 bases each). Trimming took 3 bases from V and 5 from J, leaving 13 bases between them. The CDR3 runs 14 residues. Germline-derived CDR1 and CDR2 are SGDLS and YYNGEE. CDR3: CASSGIGDVDTQYF. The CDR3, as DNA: TGTGCCAGCAGCGGGATAGGGGACGTAGATACGCAGTATTTT.